This TCR beta chain was identified during a study of siplizumab effects on memory and regulatory T cells. A word on this clone: Its antigen is as yet unknown.

General study findings and limits: Alloreactive CD4+ clones that could be mapped were on average around 62% Treg-derived with siplizumab, against 25% to 30% in controls. The authors mapped only a minor fraction of alloreactive clones to unstimulated subsets. Researchers could not give a naive or memory phenotype to roughly 75-95% of proliferating CD4+ or CD8+ clones.

Only in-frame clones appear in the TCRdb table, and some are missing; sequencing was by immunoSEQ multiplex PCR. The sample contains 75,000 to 95,000 clones, over 80% of which appear only once. This CDR3 contains 16 residues. Looked up from germline, CDR1 is SGHTA and CDR2 is FQGNSA. V was shortened by 2 bases and J by 4 bases, with 17 bases between the two germline ends. Specimen: CD4+ T cells sorted from blood. This sequence joins TRBV7-2 and TRBJ2-5; D might be TRBD1 (6 bases). This TCR derives from a human donor in good health. CDR3 bases: TGTGCCAGCAGCTTACGGTTTGGGGGCATGGTAGAGACCCAGTACTTC. Translation gives CASSLRFGGMVETQYF.